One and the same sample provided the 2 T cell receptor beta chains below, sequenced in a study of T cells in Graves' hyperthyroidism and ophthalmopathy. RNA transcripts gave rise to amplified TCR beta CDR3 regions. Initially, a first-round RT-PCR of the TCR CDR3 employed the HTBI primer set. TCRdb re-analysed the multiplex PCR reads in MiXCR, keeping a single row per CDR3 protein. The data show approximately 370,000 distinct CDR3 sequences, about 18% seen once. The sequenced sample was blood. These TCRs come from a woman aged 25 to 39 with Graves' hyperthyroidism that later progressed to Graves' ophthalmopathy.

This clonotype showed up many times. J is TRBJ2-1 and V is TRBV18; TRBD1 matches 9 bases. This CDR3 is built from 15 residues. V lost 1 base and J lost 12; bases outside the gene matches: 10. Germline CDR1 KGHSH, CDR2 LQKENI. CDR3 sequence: CASSPQGGTGIAQFF. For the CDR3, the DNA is TGTGCCAGCTCACCACAAGGCGGGACAGGGATAGCGCAGTTCTTC.

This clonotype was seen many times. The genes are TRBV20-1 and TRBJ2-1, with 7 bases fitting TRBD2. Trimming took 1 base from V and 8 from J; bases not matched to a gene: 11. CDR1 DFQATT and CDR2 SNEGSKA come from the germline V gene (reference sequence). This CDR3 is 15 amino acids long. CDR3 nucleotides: TGCAGTGCTAGAGTCATCCTAGCGGCCGGAGATGAGCAGTTCTTC. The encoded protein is CSARVILAAGDEQFF.